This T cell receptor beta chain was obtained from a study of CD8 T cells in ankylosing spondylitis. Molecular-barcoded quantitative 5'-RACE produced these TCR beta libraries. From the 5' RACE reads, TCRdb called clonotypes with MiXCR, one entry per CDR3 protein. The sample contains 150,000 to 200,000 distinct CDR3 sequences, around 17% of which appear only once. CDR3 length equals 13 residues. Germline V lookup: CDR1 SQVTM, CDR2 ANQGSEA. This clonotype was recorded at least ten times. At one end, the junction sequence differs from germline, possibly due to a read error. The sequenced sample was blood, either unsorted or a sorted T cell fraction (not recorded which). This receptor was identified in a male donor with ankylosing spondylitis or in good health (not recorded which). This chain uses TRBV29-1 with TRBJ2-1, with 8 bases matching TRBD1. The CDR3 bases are TGCAGCGTAGAAGGACAGGGTGAATATGAGCAGTTCTTC. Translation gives CSVEGQGEYEQFF.